This T cell receptor (beta chain) was captured by sequencing in a study of OX40 agonist ivuxolimab in advanced cancers. Study details: Head and neck, renal cell, melanoma or hepatocellular carcinoma were the cancers that dose-escalation patients had. Prior therapy, whether anti-PD-1, anti-PD-L1 or anti-CTLA-4, was allowed, and less than 45% had some.

This clone was counted between two and nine times. Profiling relied on immunoSEQ multiplex PCR, and the TCRdb table lists in-frame clones only, not all of them. The table records some 70,000 clones, more than 75% of them present only once. The sequence came from an adult with an advanced solid tumor such as melanoma, head and neck, liver or kidney cancer. The material was CD4+ or CD8+ T cells sorted from blood, obtained in a trial of the OX40 agonist ivuxolimab.

Written as DNA, the CDR3 is TGTGCCAGCAGTTTAACGGGGGCGATGGCCGGCTATGGCTACACCTTC. The encoded protein is CASSLTGAMAGYGYTF. This chain connects TRBV28 to TRBJ1-2, with D possibly matching TRBD1 (6 bases). This CDR3 region has 16 residues. The germline V gene has CDR1 MDHEN and CDR2 SYDVKM. Trimming pared 2 bases from V and 4 bases from J, leaving 17 bases between.